The source of this T cell receptor beta chain is a study of T-cell reconstitution after alpha-beta-depleted transplantation in children. Overall study findings and caveats: A year post-transplant, T-cell counts and diversity derived mostly from newly produced T cells. Surviving thymic progenitors and recipient T cells were the source of high TCRbeta diversity at day 60 in some patients.

The sample holds a few counts of this clonotype. Its antigen is unknown. A TCRbeta library incorporating unique molecular identifiers was prepared. TCRdb independently ran MiXCR on the PCR reads; one entry per CDR3 protein. The sample lists 780,000 or so distinct CDR3 sequences; approximately 15% were seen once. The CDR3 has 14 residues. The germline gives CDR1 MDHEN, CDR2 SYDVKM. Trimming took 3 bases from V and 9 from J; bases not matched to a gene: 4. The V gene is TRBV28, the J gene TRBJ1-6; TRBD1 matches at 8 bases. The sample here was PBMCs, mostly from graft donor cells, taken 360 days after TCRalphabeta/CD19-depleted stem cell transplant. The TCR originated in a male patient between 5 and 17 years old who had a stem cell transplant for acute lymphoblastic leukemia, so the T cells may come from the graft donor. The CDR3 sequence: CASSFGQGSSPLHF. In DNA form, the CDR3 reads TGTGCCAGCAGTTTCGGACAGGGAAGTTCACCCCTCCACTTT. Supplemented by reference TRBV28 and TRBJ1-6, the full variable domain reads DVKVTQSSRYLVKRTGEKVFLECVQDMDHENMFWYRQDPGLGLRLIYFSYDVKMKEKGDIPEGYSVSREKKERFSLILESASTNQTSMYLCASSFGQGSSPLHFGNGTRLTVT.